This is a list of T cell receptor beta chains from one sample in a study of post-analysis software for immune sequencing data. Via MiXCR, TCRdb re-called the PCR reads, giving one row per CDR3 protein. In the table there are some 500,000 distinct CDR3 sequences, roughly 45% of which are singletons. Material: blood. Every receptor here comes from a girl aged 10-17 years with multiple sclerosis. Both conserved end residues are part of each CDR3. A D gene is named only where the DNA matches it firmly. The size of a clone is reported for some rows only, either as once, few or many, or as a class for expanded clones.

- - TRBJ2-7 12 TRBV29-1 TGCAGCGTTACCCTAAGGTCGTACGAGCAGTACTTC CSVTLRSYEQYF
TRBD2 few TRBJ2-3 16 TRBV13 TGTGCCAGCAGCACAAGCGGGAGAGTAAGCACAGATACGCAGTATTTT CASSTSGRVSTDTQYF
- - TRBJ1-2 16 TRBV5-5 TGTGCCAGCAGCTTGGGGGGACACCAACATGTCTATGGCTACACCTTC CASSLGGHQHVYGYTF
TRBD1 - TRBJ2-1 17 TRBV7-9 TGCGCCAGCAGCTTAACCCCGACAGGGCGACCCTACAATGAGCAGTTCTTC CASSLTPTGRPYNEQFF
TRBD1 few TRBJ2-2 15 TRBV7-2 TGTGCCAGCAGCTTAGCGGGACAGACAACCGGGGAGCTGTTTTTT CASSLAGQTTGELFF
- once TRBJ2-1 14 TRBV11-2 TGTGCCAGCAGCTTAGTGATATTTAGGCATGAGCAGTTCTTC CASSLVIFRHEQFF
- - TRBJ1-2 16 TRBV29-1 TGCAGCGTTGAAGGGAGAGGGACCGGCACTAACTATGGCTACACCTTC CSVEGRGTGTNYGYTF
- - TRBJ2-1 18 TRBV7-2 TGTGCCAGCAGCTTAGGCGAGATAGCGCAGTTCTCCTACAATGAGCAGTTCTTC CASSLGEIAQFSYNEQFF
TRBD1 - TRBJ1-1 12 TRBV20-1 TGCAGGGCCTCCGGGACAGGGGAAAGGGCTTTCTTT CRASGTGERAFF
TRBD2 - TRBJ2-1 16 TRBV6-1 TGTGCCAGCAGACGACAGGTAGCGGGAGGGAACAATGAGCAGTTCTTC CASRRQVAGGNNEQFF
- - TRBJ1-2 13 TRBV11-2 TGTGCCAGCACCATACAGGGCCAGGTTGGCTACACCTTC CASTIQGQVGYTF
- - TRBJ1-4 16 TRBV28 TGTGCCAGCAGTGGGTGGGACGGGGCAACTAATGAAAAACTGTTTTTT CASSGWDGATNEKLFF
- - TRBJ2-7 13 TRBV10-3 TGTGCCATCAGGCGGGACAGAGGCTACGAGCAGTACTTC CAIRRDRGYEQYF
TRBD1 - TRBJ2-1 16 TRBV29-1 TGCAGCGTTGAAGGGGAGACAGGGTGGTCATACAATGAGCAGTTCTTC CSVEGETGWSYNEQFF
- few TRBJ2-1 13 TRBV7-8 TGTGCCAGCAGCTTTTCGGGATACAATGAGCAGTTCTTC CASSFSGYNEQFF
TRBD1 - TRBJ1-5 16 TRBV20-1 TGCAGTGCTAGGGGGGGAGGGGGCTTTGGCAATCAGCCCCAGCATTTT CSARGGGGFGNQPQHF
- - TRBJ2-1 14 TRBV20-1 TGCAGTGCGGCGTGGGGGACCTCCTACAATGAGCAGTTCTTC CSAAWGTSYNEQFF
TRBD2 few TRBJ2-1 15 TRBV7-9 TGTGCCAGCAGCTTACGACTAGCGGGAGGGGAGGAGCAGTTCTTC CASSLRLAGGEEQFF
TRBD2 - TRBJ2-7 18 TRBV5-1 TGCGCCAGCAGGCCCGGGACATTGGGACTAGCGATTGTTTACGAGCAGTACTTC CASRPGTLGLAIVYEQYF
TRBD1 - TRBJ1-1 14 TRBV29-1 TGCAGCGTAGACCAACAGGGGATGAACACTGAAGCTTTCTTT CSVDQQGMNTEAFF
- few TRBJ2-1 14 TRBV28 TGTGCCAGCAGTCCCCCGAGAGACAGCGGGCCTAAGTTCTTC CASSPPRDSGPKFF
TRBD2 - TRBJ2-7 14 TRBV6-6 TGTGCCAGCAGCCCGGGAGGGCCGGGTAATGAGCAGTACTTC CASSPGGPGNEQYF
TRBD1 few TRBJ1-1 17 TRBV6-5 TGTGCCAGCAGTTACGGGACAGGGGGTGGTCGAAACACTGAAGCTTTCTTT CASSYGTGGGRNTEAFF
- - TRBJ1-1 18 TRBV12-3/TRBV12-4 TGTGCCAGCAGTTTACTGCAGGGTATTGCGGCGCAGAACACTGAAGCTTTCTTT CASSLLQGIAAQNTEAFF
- - TRBJ2-1 12 TRBV6-1 TGTGCCAGCGGGAGCTGGGGCAATGAGCAGTTCTTC CASGSWGNEQFF
TRBD2 - TRBJ2-1 13 TRBV29-1 TGCAGCCTTAGACTAGCGGCTTACAATGAGCAGTTCTTC CSLRLAAYNEQFF